A selection of T cell receptor beta chains follows, all from one sample in a study of blood T cells in healthy people across ages. TCRdb reanalysed the 5' RACE reads using MiXCR and keeps one entry per CDR3 protein. The table includes 700,000 to 1,000,000 distinct CDR3 sequences, around 42% detected once. The specimen was blood. These receptor sequences come from a man in his sixties in good health. The CDR3 runs from the conserved cysteine through the conserved F or W. The order of the fields is D gene, clone size, V gene, J gene, CDR3 DNA, CDR3 protein. D genes are given only for firm matches. Clone size is given for some rows only: seen once, a few or many times, or a class if the clone is expanded.

NA	NA	TRBV7-9	TRBJ2-1	TGTGCCAGCAGAATAACTGAGGGGACGGACTACAATGAGCAGTTCTTC	CASRITEGTDYNEQFF
NA	NA	TRBV2	TRBJ2-5	TGTGCCAGCGCGGAGGGCCGGACCCAGTACTTC	CASAEGRTQYF
NA	NA	TRBV28	TRBJ2-3	TGTGCCAGCCACATCACGACTAACCCCACAGATACGCAGTATTTT	CASHITTNPTDTQYF
TRBD2	NA	TRBV7-7	TRBJ2-5	TGTGCTAGCAGCCTAAGCGGGGCGCCAGAGACCCAGTACTTC	CASSLSGAPETQYF
NA	NA	TRBV6-5	TRBJ2-7	TGTGCCAGCAGCTCCCATACCCACGAGCAGTACTTC	CASSSHTHEQYF
NA	NA	TRBV5-1	TRBJ1-1	TGCGCCAGCAGCTTGGCGGGAGGAGAGGTGAACACTGAAGCTTTCTTT	CASSLAGGEVNTEAFF
NA	NA	TRBV12-3/TRBV12-4	TRBJ2-6	TGTGCCAGCACCGACTCTGGGGCCAACGTCCTGACTTTC	CASTDSGANVLTF
NA	few	TRBV29-1	TRBJ1-1	TGCAGCGTGAAAGGGGGTGAAGCTTTCTTT	CSVKGGEAFF
TRBD1	many	TRBV4-3	TRBJ2-7	TGCGCCAGCAGCCAAGATCGGGACAGTGCCTACGAGCAGTACTTC	CASSQDRDSAYEQYF
TRBD1	NA	TRBV7-9	TRBJ2-7	TGTGCCTCTCCGGGACAGGGAGCCCCCTTCTACTCCTACGAGCAGTACTTC	CASPGQGAPFYSYEQYF
TRBD1	few	TRBV2	TRBJ2-7	TGTGCCAGCAGTGAAGGACAGGGGGCGGACGAGCAGTACTTC	CASSEGQGADEQYF
NA	few	TRBV7-2	TRBJ1-2	TGTGCCAGCAGCTCGACAGCCGCCTATGGCTACACCTTC	CASSSTAAYGYTF
NA	few	TRBV20-1	TRBJ2-7	TGCAGTGCTAGGCCGAAGTGGGGGGCTGACTCCTACGAGCAGTACTTC	CSARPKWGADSYEQYF
TRBD1	NA	TRBV6-2/TRBV6-3	TRBJ2-1	TGTGCCAGCAGACTCTCGGACAGGGGGGGTCGCGATGAGCAGTTCTTC	CASRLSDRGGRDEQFF
TRBD2	NA	TRBV12-5	TRBJ2-7	TGTGCTAGCGCGAGCGGGGGAAACTCCTACGAGCAGTACTTC	CASASGGNSYEQYF
NA	few	TRBV29-1	TRBJ1-2	TGCAGCGCCGTCCTGGACTCTGCCAATGGCTACACCTTC	CSAVLDSANGYTF
TRBD2	NA	TRBV20-1	TRBJ2-3	TGCAGTGCTAGAGGGGGACTAGCGGCAGATACGCAGTATTTT	CSARGGLAADTQYF
NA	NA	TRBV12-3/TRBV12-4	TRBJ1-1	TGTGCCAGCAGTTCTACAGGTACCTCGAACACTGAAGCTTTCTTT	CASSSTGTSNTEAFF
NA	NA	TRBV3-1	TRBJ2-1	TGTGCCAGCAGCCCAGGGGATAGCTACGAGCAGTTCTTC	CASSPGDSYEQFF
NA	few	TRBV3-1	TRBJ2-7	TGTGCCAGCAGCCTACCCCACCGTTCGGCCGAGCAGTACTTC	CASSLPHRSAEQYF
NA	few	TRBV25-1	TRBJ2-5	TGTGCCAGCAGTGGCTTAAGGAATGAGCAGTACTTC	CASSGLRNEQYF
NA	NA	TRBV6-2/TRBV6-3	TRBJ2-3	TGTGCCAGCAGAGGATTTAGCGCAGATACGCAGTATTTT	CASRGFSADTQYF
NA	NA	TRBV5-6	TRBJ2-7	TGTGCCAGCAGCTTGCTGACCAGAAGGGACTACGAGCAGTACTTC	CASSLLTRRDYEQYF
TRBD2	NA	TRBV2	TRBJ2-5	TGTGCCAGCGAAGCGGGGGACCACCTCGAGACCCAGTACTTC	CASEAGDHLETQYF
NA	NA	TRBV12-3/TRBV12-4	TRBJ2-3	TGTGCCAGCAGTTTGCAGCGACTAGGCTACACAGATACGCAGTATTTT	CASSLQRLGYTDTQYF
NA	NA	TRBV3-1	TRBJ1-1	TGTGCCAGCAGCCAAGATGTGGGTCTTGAAGCTTTCTTT	CASSQDVGLEAFF
NA	few	TRBV12-3/TRBV12-4	TRBJ2-7	TGTGCCAGCAGTATGGGACAACTAGGTGCCTACGAGCAGTACTTC	CASSMGQLGAYEQYF
TRBD1	NA	TRBV7-2	TRBJ2-5	TGTGCCAGCAGACGTGACCCGACAGGGCCCCAAGAGACCCAGTACTTC	CASRRDPTGPQETQYF